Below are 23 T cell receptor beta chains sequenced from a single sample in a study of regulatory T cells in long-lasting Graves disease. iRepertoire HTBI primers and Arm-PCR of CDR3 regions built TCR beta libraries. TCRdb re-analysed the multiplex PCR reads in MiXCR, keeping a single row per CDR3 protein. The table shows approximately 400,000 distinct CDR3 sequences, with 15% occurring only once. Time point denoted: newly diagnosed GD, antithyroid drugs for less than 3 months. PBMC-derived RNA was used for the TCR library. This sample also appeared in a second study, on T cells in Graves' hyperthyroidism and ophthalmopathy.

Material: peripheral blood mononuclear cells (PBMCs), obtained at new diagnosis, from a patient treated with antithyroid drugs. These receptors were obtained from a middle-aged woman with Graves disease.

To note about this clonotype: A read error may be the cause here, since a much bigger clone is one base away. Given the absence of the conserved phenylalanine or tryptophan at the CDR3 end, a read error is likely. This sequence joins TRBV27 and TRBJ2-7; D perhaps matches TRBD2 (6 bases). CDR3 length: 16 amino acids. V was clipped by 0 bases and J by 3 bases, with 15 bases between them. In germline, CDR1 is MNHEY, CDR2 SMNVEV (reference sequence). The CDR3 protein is CASSLSILATNYEQYS. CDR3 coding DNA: TGTGCCAGCAGTTTATCAATCCTAGCGACCAACTACGAGCAGTACTCC.

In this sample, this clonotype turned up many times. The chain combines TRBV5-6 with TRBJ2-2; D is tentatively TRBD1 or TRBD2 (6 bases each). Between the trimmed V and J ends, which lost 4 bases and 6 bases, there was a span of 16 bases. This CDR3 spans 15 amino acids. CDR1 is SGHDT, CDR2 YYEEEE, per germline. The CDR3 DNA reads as TGTGCCAGCAGCAACTTGGGGGGCGTGGCCGGGGAGCTGTTTTTT. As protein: CASSNLGGVAGELFF.

CDR3 residues: CASSPHPQQANTGELFF. DNA for the CDR3: TGTGCCAGCAGTCCACACCCGCAACAGGCGAACACCGGGGAGCTGTTTTTT. The V call is TRBV27, the J call TRBJ2-2; tentative D call: TRBD1 (5 bases). CDR1 MNHEY and CDR2 SMNVEV come from the germline V gene (reference sequence). There are 17 residues in the CDR3. The V gene lost 5 bases and the J gene lost 0 bases, with 16 bases spanning the gap.

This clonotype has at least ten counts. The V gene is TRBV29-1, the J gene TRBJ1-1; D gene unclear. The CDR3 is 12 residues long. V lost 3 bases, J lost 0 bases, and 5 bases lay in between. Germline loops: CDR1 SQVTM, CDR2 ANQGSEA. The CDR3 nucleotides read TGCAGCGTTGAGTTCCTGAACACTGAAGCTTTCTTT. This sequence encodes CSVEFLNTEAFF.

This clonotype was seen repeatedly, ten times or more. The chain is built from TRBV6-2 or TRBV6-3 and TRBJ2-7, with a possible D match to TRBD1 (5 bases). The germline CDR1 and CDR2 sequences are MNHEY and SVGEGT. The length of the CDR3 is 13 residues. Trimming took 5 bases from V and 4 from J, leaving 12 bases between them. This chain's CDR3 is CASSGAVQYEQYF. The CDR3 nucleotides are TGTGCCAGCAGTGGGGCGGTTCAATACGAGCAGTACTTC.

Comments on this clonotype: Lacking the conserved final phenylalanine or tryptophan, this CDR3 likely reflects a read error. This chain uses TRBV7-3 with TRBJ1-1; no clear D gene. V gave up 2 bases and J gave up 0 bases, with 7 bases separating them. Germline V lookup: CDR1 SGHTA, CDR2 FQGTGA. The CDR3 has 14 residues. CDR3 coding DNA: TGTGCCAGCAGCTTAGGCGGAATGAACACTGAAGCTTTCTCT. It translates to CASSLGGMNTEAFS.

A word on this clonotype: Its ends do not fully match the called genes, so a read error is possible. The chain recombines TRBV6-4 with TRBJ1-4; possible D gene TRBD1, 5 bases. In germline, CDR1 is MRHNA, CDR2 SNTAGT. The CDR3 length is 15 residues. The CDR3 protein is CASSPTGAANEKLFF. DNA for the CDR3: TGTGCCAGCAGTCCTACTGGGGCAGCTAATGAGAAACTGTTTTTT.

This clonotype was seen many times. The CDR3 spells CASSFSHREGNYEQYF. Here the CDR3 DNA reads TGTGCCAGCAGTTTTTCCCACAGGGAGGGAAACTACGAGCAGTACTTC. This chain joins TRBV28 and TRBJ2-7; perhaps TRBD2 as D (7 bases). The CDR3 totals 16 residues. V lost 3 bases and J lost 3, with 18 bases in between. Germline lookup yields CDR1 MDHEN and CDR2 SYDVKM.

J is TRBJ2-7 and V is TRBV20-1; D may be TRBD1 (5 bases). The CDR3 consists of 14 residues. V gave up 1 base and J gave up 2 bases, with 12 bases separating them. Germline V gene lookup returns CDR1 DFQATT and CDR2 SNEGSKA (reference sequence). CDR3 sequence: CSARVKGRAYEQYF. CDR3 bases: TGCAGTGCTAGAGTAAAGGGCAGGGCCTACGAGCAGTACTTC.

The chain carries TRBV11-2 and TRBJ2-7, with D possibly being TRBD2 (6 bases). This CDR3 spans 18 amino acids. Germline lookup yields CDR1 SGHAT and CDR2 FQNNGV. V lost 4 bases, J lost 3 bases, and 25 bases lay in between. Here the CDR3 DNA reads TGTGCCAGCAGCTCCATTCGACAGTCTCGGGGGATCAACTACGAGCAGTACTTC. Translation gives CASSSIRQSRGINYEQYF.

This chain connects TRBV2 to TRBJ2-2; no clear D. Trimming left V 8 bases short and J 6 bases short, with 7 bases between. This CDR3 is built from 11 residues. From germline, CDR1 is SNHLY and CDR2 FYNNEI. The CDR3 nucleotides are TGTGCCAGCCCACGGGCCGGGGAGCTGTTTTTT. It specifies CASPRAGELFF. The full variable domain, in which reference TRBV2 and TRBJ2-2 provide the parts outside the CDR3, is EPEVTQTPSHQVTQMGQEVILRCVPISNHLYFYWYRQILGQKVEFLVSFYNNEISEKSEIFDDQFSVERPDGSNFTLKIRSTKLEDSAMYFCASPRAGELFFGEGSRLTVL.

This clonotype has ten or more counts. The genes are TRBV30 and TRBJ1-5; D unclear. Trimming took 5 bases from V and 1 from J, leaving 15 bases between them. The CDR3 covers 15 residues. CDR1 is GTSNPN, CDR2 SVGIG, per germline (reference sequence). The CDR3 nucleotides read TGTGCCTGGTCCCCAGGTGGGCACAGCAATCAGCCCCAGCATTTT. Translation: CAWSPGGHSNQPQHF.

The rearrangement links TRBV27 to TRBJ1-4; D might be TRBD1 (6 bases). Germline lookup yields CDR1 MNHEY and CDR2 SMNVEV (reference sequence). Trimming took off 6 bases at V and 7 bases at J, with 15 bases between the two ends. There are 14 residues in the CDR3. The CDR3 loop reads CASSPGGLGEKLFF. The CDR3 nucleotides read TGTGCCAGCAGCCCCGGGGGCCTTGGTGAAAAACTGTTTTTT.

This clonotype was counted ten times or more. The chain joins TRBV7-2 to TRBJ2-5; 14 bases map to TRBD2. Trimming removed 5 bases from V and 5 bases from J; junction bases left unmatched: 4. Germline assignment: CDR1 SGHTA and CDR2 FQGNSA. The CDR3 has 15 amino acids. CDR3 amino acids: CASSGTSGSWETQYF. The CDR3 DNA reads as TGTGCCAGCAGCGGGACTAGCGGGAGTTGGGAGACCCAGTACTTC.

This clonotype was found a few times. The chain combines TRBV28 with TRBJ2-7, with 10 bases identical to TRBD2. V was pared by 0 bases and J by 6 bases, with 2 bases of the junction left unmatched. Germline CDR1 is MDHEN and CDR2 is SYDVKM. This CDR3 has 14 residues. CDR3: CASSLWASGSEQYF. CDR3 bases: TGTGCCAGCAGTTTATGGGCTAGCGGGAGCGAGCAGTACTTC.

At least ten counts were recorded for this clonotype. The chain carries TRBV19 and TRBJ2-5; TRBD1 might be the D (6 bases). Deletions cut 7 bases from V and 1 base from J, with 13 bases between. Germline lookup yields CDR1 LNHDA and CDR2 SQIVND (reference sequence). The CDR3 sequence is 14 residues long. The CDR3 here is CASTTGSRQETQYF. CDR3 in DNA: TGTGCCAGTACCACAGGGTCGCGCCAAGAGACCCAGTACTTC. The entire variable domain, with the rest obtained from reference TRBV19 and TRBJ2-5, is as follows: DGGITQSPKYLFRKEGQNVTLSCEQNLNHDAMYWYRQDPGQGLRLIYYSQIVNDFQKGDIAEGYSVSREKKESFPLTVTSAQKNPTAFYLCASTTGSRQETQYFGPGTRLLVL.

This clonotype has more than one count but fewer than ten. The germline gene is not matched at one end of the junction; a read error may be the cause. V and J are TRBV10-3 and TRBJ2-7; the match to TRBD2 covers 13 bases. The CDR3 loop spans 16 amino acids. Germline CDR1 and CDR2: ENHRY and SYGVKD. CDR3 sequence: CAISMGLAGRETEQCF. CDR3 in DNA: TGTGCCATCAGTATGGGACTAGCGGGACGGGAGACCGAGCAGTGCTTC.

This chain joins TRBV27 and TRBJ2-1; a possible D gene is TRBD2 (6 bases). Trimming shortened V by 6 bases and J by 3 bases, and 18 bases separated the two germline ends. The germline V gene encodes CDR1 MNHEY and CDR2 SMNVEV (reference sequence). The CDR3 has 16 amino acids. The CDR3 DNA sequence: TGTGCCAGCAGCGTAGTTCCTAGCGTCCTCTACAATGAGCAGTTCTTC. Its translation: CASSVVPSVLYNEQFF.

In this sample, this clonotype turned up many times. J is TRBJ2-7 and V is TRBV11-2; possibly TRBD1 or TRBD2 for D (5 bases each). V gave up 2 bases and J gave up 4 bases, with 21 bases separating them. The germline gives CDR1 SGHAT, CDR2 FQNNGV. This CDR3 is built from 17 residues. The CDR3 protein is CASSLTVGTETPYEQYF. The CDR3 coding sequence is TGTGCCAGCAGCTTAACGGTCGGGACGGAAACCCCATACGAGCAGTACTTC.

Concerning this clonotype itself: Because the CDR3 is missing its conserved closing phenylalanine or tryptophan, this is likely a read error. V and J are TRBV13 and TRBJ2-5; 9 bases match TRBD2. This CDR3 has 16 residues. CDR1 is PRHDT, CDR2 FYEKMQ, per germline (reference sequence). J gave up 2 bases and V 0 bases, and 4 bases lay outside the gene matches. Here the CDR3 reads CASSLGTSGEQETQYL. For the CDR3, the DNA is TGTGCCAGCAGCTTAGGGACTAGCGGAGAACAAGAGACCCAGTACTTA.

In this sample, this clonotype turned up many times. The CDR3 spells CASSPPEATGELFF. The CDR3 DNA reads TGTGCCAGCTCACCACCCGAGGCCACCGGGGAGCTGTTTTTT. J is TRBJ2-2 and V is TRBV18; D is unclear. Trimming left V 0 bases short and J 4 bases short, with 6 bases between. Germline V lookup: CDR1 KGHSH, CDR2 LQKENI. The CDR3 spans 14 residues.

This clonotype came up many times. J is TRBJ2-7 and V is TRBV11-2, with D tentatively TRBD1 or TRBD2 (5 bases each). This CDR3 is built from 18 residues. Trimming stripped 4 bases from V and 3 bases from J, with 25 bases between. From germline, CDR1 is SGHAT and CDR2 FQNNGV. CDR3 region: CASSSFGGYTTRGYEQYF. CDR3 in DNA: TGTGCCAGCAGCTCCTTTGGGGGATACACTACCCGGGGCTACGAGCAGTACTTC.

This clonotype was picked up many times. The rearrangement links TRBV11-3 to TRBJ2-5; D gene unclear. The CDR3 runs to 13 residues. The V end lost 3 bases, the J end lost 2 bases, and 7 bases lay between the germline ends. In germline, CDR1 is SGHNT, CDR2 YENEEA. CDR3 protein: CASSFSQQETQYF. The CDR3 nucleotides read TGTGCCAGCAGCTTCTCCCAGCAAGAGACCCAGTACTTC. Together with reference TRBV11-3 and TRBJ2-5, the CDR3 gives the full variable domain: EAGVVQSPRYKIIEKKQPVAFWCNPISGHNTLYWYLQNLGQGPELLIRYENEEAVDDSQLPKDRFSAERLKGVDSTLKIQPAELGDSAVYLCASSFSQQETQYFGPGTRLLVL.